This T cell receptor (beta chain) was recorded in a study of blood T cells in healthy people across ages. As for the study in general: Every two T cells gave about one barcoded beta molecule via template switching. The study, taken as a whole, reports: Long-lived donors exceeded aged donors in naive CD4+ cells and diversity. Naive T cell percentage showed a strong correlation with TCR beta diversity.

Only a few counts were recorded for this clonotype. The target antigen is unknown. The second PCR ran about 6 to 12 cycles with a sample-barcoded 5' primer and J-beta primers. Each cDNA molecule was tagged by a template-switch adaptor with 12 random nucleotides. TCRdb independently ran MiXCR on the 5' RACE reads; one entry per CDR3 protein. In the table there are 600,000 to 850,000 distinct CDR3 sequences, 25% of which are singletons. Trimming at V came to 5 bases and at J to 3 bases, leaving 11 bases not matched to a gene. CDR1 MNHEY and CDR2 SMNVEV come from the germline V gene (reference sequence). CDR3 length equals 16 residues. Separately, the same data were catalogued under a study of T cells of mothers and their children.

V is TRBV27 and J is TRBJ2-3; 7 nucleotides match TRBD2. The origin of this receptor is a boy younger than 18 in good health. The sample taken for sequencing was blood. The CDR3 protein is CASSTFGGGETDTQYF. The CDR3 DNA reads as TGTGCCAGCAGTACTTTCGGGGGAGGGGAGACAGATACGCAGTATTTT.